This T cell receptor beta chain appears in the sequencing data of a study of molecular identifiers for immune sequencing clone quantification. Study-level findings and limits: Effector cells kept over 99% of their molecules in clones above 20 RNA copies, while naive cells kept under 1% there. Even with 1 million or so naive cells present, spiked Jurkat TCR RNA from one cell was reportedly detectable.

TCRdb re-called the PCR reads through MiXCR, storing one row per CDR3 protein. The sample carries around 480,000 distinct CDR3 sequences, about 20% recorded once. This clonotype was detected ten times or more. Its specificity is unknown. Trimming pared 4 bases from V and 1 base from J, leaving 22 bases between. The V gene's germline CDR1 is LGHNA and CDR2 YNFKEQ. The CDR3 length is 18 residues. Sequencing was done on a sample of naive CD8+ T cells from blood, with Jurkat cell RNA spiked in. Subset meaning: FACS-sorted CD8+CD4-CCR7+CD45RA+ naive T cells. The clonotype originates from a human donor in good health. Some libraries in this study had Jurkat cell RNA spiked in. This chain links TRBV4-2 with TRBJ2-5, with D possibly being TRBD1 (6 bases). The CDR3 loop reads CASSPLGTTRNSQETQYF. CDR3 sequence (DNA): TGTGCCAGCAGCCCGTTGGGGACAACACGAAACTCCCAAGAGACCCAGTACTTC.